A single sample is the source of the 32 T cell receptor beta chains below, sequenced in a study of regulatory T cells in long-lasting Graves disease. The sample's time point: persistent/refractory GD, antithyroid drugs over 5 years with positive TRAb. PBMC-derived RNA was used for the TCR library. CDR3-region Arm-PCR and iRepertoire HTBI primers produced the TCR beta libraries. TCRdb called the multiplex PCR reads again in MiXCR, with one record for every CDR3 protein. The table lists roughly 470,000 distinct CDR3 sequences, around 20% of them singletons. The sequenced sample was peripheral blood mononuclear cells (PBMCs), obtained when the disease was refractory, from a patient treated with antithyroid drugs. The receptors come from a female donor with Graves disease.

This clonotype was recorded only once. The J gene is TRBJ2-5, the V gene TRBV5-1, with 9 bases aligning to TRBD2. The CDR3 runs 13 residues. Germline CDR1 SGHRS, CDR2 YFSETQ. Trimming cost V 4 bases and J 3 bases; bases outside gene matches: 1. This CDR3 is CASSRLAEETQYF. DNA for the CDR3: TGCGCCAGCAGCCGACTAGCGGAAGAGACCCAGTACTTC.

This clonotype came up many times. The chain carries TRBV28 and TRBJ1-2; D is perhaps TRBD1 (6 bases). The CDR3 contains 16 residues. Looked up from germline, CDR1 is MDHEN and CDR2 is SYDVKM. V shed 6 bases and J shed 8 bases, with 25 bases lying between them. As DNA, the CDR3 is TGTGCCAGCAGCCTTCTGGGGGGGGCGGGATTGTGGGGCTACACCTTC. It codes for CASSLLGGAGLWGYTF.

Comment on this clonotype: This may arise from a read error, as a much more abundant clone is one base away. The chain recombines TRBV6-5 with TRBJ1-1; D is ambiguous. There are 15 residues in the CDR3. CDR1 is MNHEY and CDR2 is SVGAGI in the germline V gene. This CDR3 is CAGSYSRAGNTEAFF. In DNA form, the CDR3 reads TGTGCCGGCAGTTACTCGAGGGCGGGTAACACTGAAGCTTTCTTT.

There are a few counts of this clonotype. The chain's CDR3 is CASSSGGSGNSPLHF. The CDR3 bases are TGTGCCAGCAGCTCGGGGGGGTCTGGGAATTCACCCCTCCACTTT. The gene calls are TRBV7-9 and TRBJ1-6; tentatively, D is TRBD1 (5 bases). The CDR3 has 15 amino acids. From germline, CDR1 is SEHNR and CDR2 FQNEAQ (reference sequence). The V gene lost 4 bases and the J gene lost 7 bases, with 14 bases spanning the gap.

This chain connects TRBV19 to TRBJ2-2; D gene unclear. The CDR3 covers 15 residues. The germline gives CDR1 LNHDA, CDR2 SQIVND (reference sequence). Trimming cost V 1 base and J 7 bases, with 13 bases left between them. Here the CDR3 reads CASSIVGRRGGELFF. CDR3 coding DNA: TGTGCCAGTAGTATAGTTGGACGCCGAGGCGGGGAGCTGTTTTTT.

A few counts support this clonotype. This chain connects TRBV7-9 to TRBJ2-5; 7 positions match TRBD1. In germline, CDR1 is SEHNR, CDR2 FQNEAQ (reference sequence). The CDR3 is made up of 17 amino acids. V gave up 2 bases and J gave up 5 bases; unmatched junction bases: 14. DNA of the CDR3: TGTGCCAGCAGCTTAACCCGGGACAGAGAAATTCAGGAGACCCAGTACTTC. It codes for CASSLTRDREIQETQYF.

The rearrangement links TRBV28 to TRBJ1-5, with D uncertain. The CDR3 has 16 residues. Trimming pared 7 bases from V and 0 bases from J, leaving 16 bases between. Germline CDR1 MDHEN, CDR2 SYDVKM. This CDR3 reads CASTLGGIYSNQPQHF. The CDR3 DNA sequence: TGTGCCAGCACTTTGGGTGGAATCTATAGCAATCAGCCCCAGCATTTT.

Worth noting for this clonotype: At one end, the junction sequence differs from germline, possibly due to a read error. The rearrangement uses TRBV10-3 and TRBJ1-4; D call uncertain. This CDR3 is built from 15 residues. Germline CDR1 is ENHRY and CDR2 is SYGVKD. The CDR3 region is CAISEHSATNEKLVF. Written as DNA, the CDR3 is TGTGCCATCAGTGAGCACAGTGCAACTAATGAAAAACTGGTTTTT.

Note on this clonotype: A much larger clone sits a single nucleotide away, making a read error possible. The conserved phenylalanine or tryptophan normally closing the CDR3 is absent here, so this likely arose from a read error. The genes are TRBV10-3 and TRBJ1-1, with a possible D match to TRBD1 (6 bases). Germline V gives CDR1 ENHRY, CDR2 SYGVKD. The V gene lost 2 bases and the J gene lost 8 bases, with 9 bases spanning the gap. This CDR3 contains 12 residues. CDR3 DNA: TGTGCCATCAGTGAGGCCAGGGGCGAAGCTTTCCTT. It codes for CAISEARGEAFL.

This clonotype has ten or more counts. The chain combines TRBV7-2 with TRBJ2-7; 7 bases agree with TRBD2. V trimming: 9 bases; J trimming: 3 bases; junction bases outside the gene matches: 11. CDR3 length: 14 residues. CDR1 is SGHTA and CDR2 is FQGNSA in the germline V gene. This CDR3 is CASSRSGTRYEQYF. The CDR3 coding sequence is TGTGCCAGTTCCAGAAGCGGGACCCGCTACGAGCAGTACTTC.

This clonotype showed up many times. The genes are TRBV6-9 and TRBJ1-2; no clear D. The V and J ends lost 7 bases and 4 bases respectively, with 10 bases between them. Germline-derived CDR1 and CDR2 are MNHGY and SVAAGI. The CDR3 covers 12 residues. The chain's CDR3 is CASNYSGYGYTF. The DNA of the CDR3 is TGTGCCAGCAATTACAGTGGCTATGGCTACACCTTC.

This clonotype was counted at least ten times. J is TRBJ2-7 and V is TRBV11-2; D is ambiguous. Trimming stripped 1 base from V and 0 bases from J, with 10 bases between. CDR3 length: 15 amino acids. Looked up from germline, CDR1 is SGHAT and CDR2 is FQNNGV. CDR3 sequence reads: CASSLGRRPSYEQYF. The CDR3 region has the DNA TGTGCCAGCAGCTTAGGTCGGCGTCCCTCCTACGAGCAGTACTTC. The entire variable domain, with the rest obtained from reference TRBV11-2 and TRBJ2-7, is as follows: EAGVAQSPRYKIIEKRQSVAFWCNPISGHATLYWYQQILGQGPKLLIQFQNNGVVDDSQLPKDRFSAERLKGVDSTLKIQPAKLEDSAVYLCASSLGRRPSYEQYFGPGTRLTVT.

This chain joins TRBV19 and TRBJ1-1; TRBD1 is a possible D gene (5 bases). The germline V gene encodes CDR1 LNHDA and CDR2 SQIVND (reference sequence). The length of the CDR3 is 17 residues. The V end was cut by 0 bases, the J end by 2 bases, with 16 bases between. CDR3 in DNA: TGTGCCAGTAGTATAGATCACACCGTCGACAGAAACACTGAAGCTTTCTTT. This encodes CASSIDHTVDRNTEAFF.

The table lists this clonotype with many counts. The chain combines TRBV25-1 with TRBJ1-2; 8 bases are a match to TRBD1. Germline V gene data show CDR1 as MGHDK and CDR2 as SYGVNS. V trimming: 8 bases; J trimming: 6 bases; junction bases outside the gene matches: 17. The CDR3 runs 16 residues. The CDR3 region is CASALQGARGLDGYTF. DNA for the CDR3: TGTGCCAGCGCCCTCCAGGGGGCCAGGGGGCTTGATGGCTACACCTTC.

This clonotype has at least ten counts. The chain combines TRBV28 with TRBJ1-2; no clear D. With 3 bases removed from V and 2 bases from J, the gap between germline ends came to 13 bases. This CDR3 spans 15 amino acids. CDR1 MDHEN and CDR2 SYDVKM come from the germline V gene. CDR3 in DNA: TGTGCCAGCAGTTTCCAACCGGGGAGCAACTATGGCTACACCTTC. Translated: CASSFQPGSNYGYTF.

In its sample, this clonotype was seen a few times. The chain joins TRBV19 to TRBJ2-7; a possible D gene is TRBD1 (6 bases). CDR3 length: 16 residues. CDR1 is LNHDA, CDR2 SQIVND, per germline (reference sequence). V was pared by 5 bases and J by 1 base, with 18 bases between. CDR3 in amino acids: CASSALPGQKSYEQYF. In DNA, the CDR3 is TGTGCCAGTAGTGCGCTTCCGGGACAAAAATCCTACGAGCAGTACTTC.

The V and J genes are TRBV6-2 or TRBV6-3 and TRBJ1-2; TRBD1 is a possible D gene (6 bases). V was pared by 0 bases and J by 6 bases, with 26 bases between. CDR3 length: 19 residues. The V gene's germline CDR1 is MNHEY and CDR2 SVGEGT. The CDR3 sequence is CASSYSPRGQQSIPDGYTF. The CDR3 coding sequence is TGTGCCAGCAGTTACTCCCCCCGAGGACAGCAATCAATCCCCGATGGCTACACCTTC.

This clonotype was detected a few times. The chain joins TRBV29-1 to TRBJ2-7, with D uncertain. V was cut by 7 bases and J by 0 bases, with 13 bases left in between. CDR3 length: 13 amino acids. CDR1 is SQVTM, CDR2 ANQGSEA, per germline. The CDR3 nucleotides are TGCAGCGCTCTATCCACAACCTCCTACGAGCAGTACTTC. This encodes CSALSTTSYEQYF.

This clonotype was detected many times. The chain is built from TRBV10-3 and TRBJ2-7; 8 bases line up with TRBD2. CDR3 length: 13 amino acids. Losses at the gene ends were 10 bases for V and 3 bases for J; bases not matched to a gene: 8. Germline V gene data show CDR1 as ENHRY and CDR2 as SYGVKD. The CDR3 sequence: CATQRTSSYEQYF. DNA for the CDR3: TGTGCCACGCAAAGGACTAGCAGCTACGAGCAGTACTTC.

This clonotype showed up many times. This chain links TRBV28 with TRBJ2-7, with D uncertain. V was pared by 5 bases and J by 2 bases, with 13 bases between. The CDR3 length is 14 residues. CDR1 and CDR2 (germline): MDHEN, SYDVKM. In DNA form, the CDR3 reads TGTGCCAGCAGTGGATTTTTAGCCACCTACGAGCAGTACTTC. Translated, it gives CASSGFLATYEQYF.

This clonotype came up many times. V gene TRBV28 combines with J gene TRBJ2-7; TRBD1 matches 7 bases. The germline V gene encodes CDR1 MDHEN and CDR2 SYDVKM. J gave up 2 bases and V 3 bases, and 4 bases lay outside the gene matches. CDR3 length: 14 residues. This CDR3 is CASSFIGQAYEQYF. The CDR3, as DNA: TGTGCCAGCAGTTTTATCGGACAGGCCTACGAGCAGTACTTC.

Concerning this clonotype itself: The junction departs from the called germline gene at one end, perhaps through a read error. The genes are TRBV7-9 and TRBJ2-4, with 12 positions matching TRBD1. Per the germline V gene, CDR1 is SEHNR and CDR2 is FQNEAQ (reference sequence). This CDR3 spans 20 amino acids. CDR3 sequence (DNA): TGTGCCAGCAGCTTGCGTGCGGGACAGGGGGCGATAACGGCCAAAAACGTTCAGTACTTC. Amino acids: CASSLRAGQGAITAKNVQYF.

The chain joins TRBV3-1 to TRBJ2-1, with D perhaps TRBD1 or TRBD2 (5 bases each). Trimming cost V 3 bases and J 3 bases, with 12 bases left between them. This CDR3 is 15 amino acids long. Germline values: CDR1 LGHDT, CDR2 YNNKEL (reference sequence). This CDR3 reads CASSQVVGDYNEQFF. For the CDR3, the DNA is TGTGCCAGCAGCCAGGTTGTGGGGGACTACAATGAGCAGTTCTTC.

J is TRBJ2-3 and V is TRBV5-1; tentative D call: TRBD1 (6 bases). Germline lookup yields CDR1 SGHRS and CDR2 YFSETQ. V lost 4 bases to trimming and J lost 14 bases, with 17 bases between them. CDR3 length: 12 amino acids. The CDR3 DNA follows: TGCGCCAGCAGCGACCTTAAGGGGGTACGGTATTTT. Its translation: CASSDLKGVRYF. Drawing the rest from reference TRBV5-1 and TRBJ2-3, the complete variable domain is KAGVTQTPRYLIKTRGQQVTLSCSPISGHRSVSWYQQTPGQGLQFLFEYFSETQRNKGNFPGRFSGRQFSNSRSEMNVSTLELGDSALYLCASSDLKGVRYFGPGTRLTVL.

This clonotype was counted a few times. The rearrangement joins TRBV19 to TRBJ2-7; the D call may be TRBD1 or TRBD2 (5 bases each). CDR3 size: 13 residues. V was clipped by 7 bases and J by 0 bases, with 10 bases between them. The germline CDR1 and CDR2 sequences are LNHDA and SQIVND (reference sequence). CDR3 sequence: CASIGTASYEQYF. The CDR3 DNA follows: TGTGCCAGTATCGGGACGGCCTCCTACGAGCAGTACTTC.

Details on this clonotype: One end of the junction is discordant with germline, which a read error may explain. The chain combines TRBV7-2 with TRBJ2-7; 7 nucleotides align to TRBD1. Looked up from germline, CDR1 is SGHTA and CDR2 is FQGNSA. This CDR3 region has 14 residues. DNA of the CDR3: TGTGCCAGCAGCCGGGACAGACTCTCCTTCGAGCAGTACTTC. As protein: CASSRDRLSFEQYF.

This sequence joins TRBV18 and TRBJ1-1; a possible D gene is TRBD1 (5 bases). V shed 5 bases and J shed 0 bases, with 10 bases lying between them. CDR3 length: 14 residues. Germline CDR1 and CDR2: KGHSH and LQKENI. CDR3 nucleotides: TGTGCCAGCTCAGCACAACAGGTGAACACTGAAGCTTTCTTT. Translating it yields CASSAQQVNTEAFF.

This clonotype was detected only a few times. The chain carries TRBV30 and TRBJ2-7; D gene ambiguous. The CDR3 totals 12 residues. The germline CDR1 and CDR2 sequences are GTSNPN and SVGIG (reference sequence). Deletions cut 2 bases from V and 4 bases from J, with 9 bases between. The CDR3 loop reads CAWSPVFYEQYF. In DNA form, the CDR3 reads TGTGCCTGGAGTCCCGTTTTTTACGAGCAGTACTTC.

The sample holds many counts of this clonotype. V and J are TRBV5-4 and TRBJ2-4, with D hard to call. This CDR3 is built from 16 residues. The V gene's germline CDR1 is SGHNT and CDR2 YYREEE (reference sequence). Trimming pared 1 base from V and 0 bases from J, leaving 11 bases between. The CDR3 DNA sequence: TGTGCCAGCAGCTTGCGGCTCCCTGGAGCCAAAAACATTCAGTACTTC. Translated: CASSLRLPGAKNIQYF.

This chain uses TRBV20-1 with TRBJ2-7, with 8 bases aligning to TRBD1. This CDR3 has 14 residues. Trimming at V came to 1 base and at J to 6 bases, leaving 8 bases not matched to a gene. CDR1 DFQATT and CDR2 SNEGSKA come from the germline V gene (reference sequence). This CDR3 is CSARGGQGAFEQYF. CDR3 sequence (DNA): TGCAGTGCTAGAGGGGGCCAGGGGGCGTTCGAGCAGTACTTC.

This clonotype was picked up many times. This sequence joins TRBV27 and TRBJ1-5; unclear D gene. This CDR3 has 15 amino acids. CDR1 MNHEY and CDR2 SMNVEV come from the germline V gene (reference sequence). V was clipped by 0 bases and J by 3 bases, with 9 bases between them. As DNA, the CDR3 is TGTGCCAGCAGTTTATCATCCGGCTTCAATCAGCCCCAGCATTTT. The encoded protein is CASSLSSGFNQPQHF.

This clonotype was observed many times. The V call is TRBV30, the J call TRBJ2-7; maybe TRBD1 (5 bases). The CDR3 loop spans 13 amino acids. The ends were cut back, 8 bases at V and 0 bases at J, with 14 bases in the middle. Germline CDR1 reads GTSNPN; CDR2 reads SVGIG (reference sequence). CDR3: CARSQVSSYEQYF. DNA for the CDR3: TGTGCCCGGTCACAGGTGAGCTCCTACGAGCAGTACTTC.